Sequencing of this T cell receptor beta chain was carried out in a study of CD8 T cells in ankylosing spondylitis. Study-level findings and limits: Matched synovial fluid from ankylosing spondylitis patients was reported to be enriched for disease-linked clones. Previous work reported some of these motif variants in the synovial fluid and blood of reactive arthritis. Characteristic of ankylosing spondylitis blood, it appeared, was a TCR beta motif comprising several highly homologous variants.

Germline V lookup: CDR1 MNHEY, CDR2 SMNVEV (reference sequence). CDR3 length: 14 residues. With 2 bases clipped from V and 5 bases from J, the junction kept 5 bases outside the gene matches. With respect to this clonotype: Antigen specificity is unknown.

Molecular-barcoded quantitative 5'-RACE produced these TCR beta libraries. TCRdb itself ran the 5' RACE reads through MiXCR, one entry per CDR3 protein. The sample holds 250,000 to 350,000 distinct CDR3 sequences, less than 25% seen once. This TCR came from a female donor with ankylosing spondylitis or in good health (not recorded which). This chain uses TRBV27 with TRBJ2-7, with TRBD1 matching 8 bases. The sequenced sample was blood, either unsorted or a sorted T cell fraction (not recorded which). CDR3 coding DNA: TGTGCCAGCAGTTTAGGGACAGGCGGGCACGAGCAGTACTTC. This sequence encodes CASSLGTGGHEQYF.